The rows below give T cell receptor beta chains drawn from one sample of a study of CD8+CD57+ T cells in acquired aplastic anemia. TCRdb processed the reads anew with MiXCR; each CDR3 protein has one entry. The sample carries more than 150,000 distinct CDR3 sequences, nearly 50% recorded once. Material: sorted CD4+, CD8+, or CD8+CD57+ T cells (not recorded which) from PBMCs. These receptors came from a human donor with aplastic anemia. The CDR3 runs from the conserved cysteine through the conserved F or W. The order of the fields is J gene, clone size, D gene, V gene, CDR3 protein, CDR3 DNA. A D gene is named only where the DNA matches it firmly. Where a row states a size, it is once, few, many or the class of an expanded clone; other rows omit it.

>TRBJ2-2|many|TRBD1|TRBV19
CASSIRDRATGELFF
TGTGCCAGTAGTATCCGGGACAGGGCCACCGGGGAGCTGTTTTTT
>TRBJ2-2|many|.|TRBV9
CASSDPPGWAGTNTGELFF
TGTGCCAGCAGCGATCCGCCGGGTTGGGCAGGGACGAACACCGGGGAGCTGTTTTTT
>TRBJ2-5|many|TRBD2|TRBV5-6
CASSPASGVPRPQYF
TGTGCCAGCAGCCCAGCTAGCGGGGTCCCACGGCCCCAGTACTTC
>TRBJ2-6|many|.|TRBV19
CASRAGGQGGSGANVLTF
TGTGCCAGTAGGGCGGGAGGTCAGGGGGGCTCTGGGGCCAACGTCCTGACTTTC
>TRBJ1-1|.|.|TRBV11-3
CASSINKNTEAFF
TGTGCCAGTAGTATTAACAAGAACACTGAAGCTTTCTTT
>TRBJ1-4|few|.|TRBV7-4
CASRRSPGEKLFF
TGTGCCAGCAGAAGATCCCCCGGGGAAAAACTGTTTTTT
>TRBJ1-2|many|.|TRBV12-3/TRBV12-4
CASSLDGNYGYTF
TGTGCCAGCAGCCTGGACGGTAACTATGGCTACACCTTC
>TRBJ2-5|.|.|TRBV20-1
CSAYPVGFGTQYF
TGCAGTGCTTACCCGGTGGGCTTTGGGACCCAGTACTTC
>TRBJ1-5|many|.|TRBV7-8
CASSEGSNQPQHF
TGTGCCAGCAGCGAAGGGTCCAATCAGCCCCAGCATTTT
>TRBJ1-2|few|.|TRBV24-1
CATSRTANYGYTF
TGTGCCACCAGTAGGACAGCTAACTATGGCTACACCTTC
>TRBJ2-7|.|TRBD2|TRBV4-2
CASSQGTSGDSYEQYF
TGTGCCAGCAGCCAAGGGACTAGCGGCGACTCCTACGAGCAGTACTTC
>TRBJ2-3|.|TRBD1|TRBV19
CASTRQGSADTQYF
TGTGCCAGTACAAGACAGGGTTCGGCGGATACGCAGTATTTT
>TRBJ1-4|few|TRBD1|TRBV2
CASSAGTGELFF
TGTGCCAGCAGTGCCGGGACAGGGGAACTGTTTTTT
>TRBJ1-1|few|.|TRBV24-1
CATTHGGRAFF
TGTGCCACCACCCACGGTGGGAGGGCTTTCTTT
>TRBJ2-7|few|.|TRBV19
CASSIQLQRREQYF
TGTGCCAGTAGTATCCAGTTACAGCGACGCGAGCAGTACTTC
>TRBJ1-3|.|TRBD1|TRBV25-1
CASSARDTGGGNTIYF
TGTGCCAGCAGTGCTAGGGATACAGGGGGTGGAAACACCATATATTTT
>TRBJ2-2|once|TRBD1|TRBV19
CASSPWTGTGELFF
TGTGCCAGTAGTCCCTGGACAGGCACCGGGGAGCTGTTTTTT